The 31 T cell receptor beta chains given below trace back to one sample, sequenced in a study of shared clonotypes between healthy human individuals (dated by TCRdb to about 2020). The protocol used for the library was the immunoSEQ multiplex PCR assay. The table comes from immuneACCESS by way of TCRdb, which keeps in-frame sequences with V and J called. Part of the clones is missing from these tables; in studies checked, under half for an unresolved V gene and the rest for unknown reasons. In all, the sample holds roughly 450,000 clones, and approximately 85% of those were seen once. The biggest ten clones account for 13% of the sample. The sequenced sample consisted of PBMCs. The receptors stem from a woman between 40 and 50 years old in good health. Some clones in this sample may be carry-over from other donors' samples.

The chain carries TRBV5-5 and TRBJ2-5; D gene unclear. This CDR3 contains 13 residues. CDR1 is SGHKS and CDR2 is YYEKEE in the germline V gene (reference sequence). V lost 4 bases, J lost 2 bases, and 9 bases lay in between. CDR3 in DNA: TGTGCCAGCAGCCCCCGGTGGCAAGAGACCCAGTACTTC. Protein: CASSPRWQETQYF.

V usage is TRBV15 and J usage is TRBJ2-2; D is uncertain. V shed 1 base and J shed 0 bases, with 9 bases lying between them. From germline, CDR1 is LNHNV and CDR2 YYDKDF (reference sequence). CDR3 length: 16 residues. The CDR3 sequence: CATSRGLTTNTGELFF. The CDR3 nucleotides are TGTGCCACCAGCAGAGGACTGACAACGAACACCGGGGAGCTGTTTTTT.

The chain is built from TRBV2 and TRBJ2-7, with D perhaps TRBD1 (6 bases). Trimming took off 5 bases at V and 0 bases at J, with 8 bases between the two ends. CDR3 length: 13 residues. Germline V gene sequence: CDR1 SNHLY, CDR2 FYNNEI. The CDR3 spells CASSPDSSYEQYF. CDR3 nucleotide sequence: TGTGCCAGCAGTCCGGACAGCTCCTACGAGCAGTACTTC. Complete variable domain (other parts from reference TRBV2 and TRBJ2-7): EPEVTQTPSHQVTQMGQEVILRCVPISNHLYFYWYRQILGQKVEFLVSFYNNEISEKSEIFDDQFSVERPDGSNFTLKIRSTKLEDSAMYFCASSPDSSYEQYFGPGTRLTVT.

There are a few counts of this clone. Other nucleotide sequences in the sample specify the same CDR3. J is TRBJ2-3 and V is TRBV6-4, with a possible D match to TRBD2 (5 bases). The CDR3 contains 16 residues. In germline, CDR1 is MRHNA, CDR2 SNTAGT. Trimming removed 2 bases from V and 0 bases from J, with 12 bases in between. The CDR3: CASSDSAGSSTDTQYF. The CDR3 region has the DNA TGTGCCAGCAGTGACAGTGCGGGTTCTAGCACAGATACGCAGTATTTT.

The chain is built from TRBV2 and TRBJ1-4, with 7 bases aligning to TRBD1. Germline V lookup: CDR1 SNHLY, CDR2 FYNNEI. The CDR3 sequence is 13 residues long. The J segment lost 8 bases and the V segment lost 3 bases, leaving 3 bases of the junction unmatched. The CDR3 region is CASSDGTAEKLFF. The CDR3 DNA reads as TGTGCCAGCAGTGACGGGACAGCAGAAAAACTGTTTTTT.

The genes are TRBV11-3 and TRBJ2-7; 8 nucleotides agree with TRBD1. V was pared by 5 bases and J by 3 bases, with 9 bases of the junction left unmatched. The CDR3 totals 15 residues. CDR1 and CDR2 (germline): SGHNT, YENEEA. CDR3 sequence reads: CASSELGQANYEQYF. The CDR3 nucleotides are TGTGCCAGCAGCGAATTGGGACAGGCTAACTACGAGCAGTACTTC.

The rearrangement joins TRBV28 to TRBJ1-1, with TRBD1 matching over 8 bases. With V trimmed by 6 bases and J by 4 bases, 7 bases remained unmatched. Germline V CDR1 and CDR2: MDHEN, SYDVKM. This CDR3 is built from 14 residues. CDR3 bases: TGTGCCAGCAGCGAACCAGGGGGCGGCACTGAAGCTTTCTTT. Amino acid sequence: CASSEPGGGTEAFF.

The V call is TRBV10-1, the J call TRBJ2-7, with TRBD1 matching 9 bases. V dropped 9 bases and J dropped 2; count of bases not matched to a gene: 20. The CDR3 is made up of 18 amino acids. Germline loops: CDR1 WNHNN, CDR2 SYGVQD (reference sequence). The CDR3 reads CASPARGQGSVNPYEQYF. DNA of the CDR3: TGCGCCAGTCCCGCACGGGGACAGGGATCCGTGAACCCCTACGAGCAGTACTTC.

This clone has a handful of counts. J is TRBJ2-1 and V is TRBV9, with D maybe TRBD2 (6 bases). This CDR3 has 14 residues. The germline V gene encodes CDR1 SGDLS and CDR2 YYNGEE. Trimming pared 4 bases from V and 5 bases from J, leaving 13 bases between. The CDR3 DNA sequence: TGTGCCAGCAGCACTAGCCCGGGGGACAATGAGCAGTTCTTC. Protein sequence: CASSTSPGDNEQFF.

The chain couples TRBV4-2 to TRBJ2-5; TRBD1 is a possible D gene (6 bases). Matching the DNA end better, TRBJ2-7 makes the J call doubtful. Germline V lookup: CDR1 LGHNA, CDR2 YNFKEQ. The CDR3 has 17 amino acids. CDR3 region: CASSQDGQRDLSYEQYF. CDR3 coding DNA: TGTGCCAGCAGCCAAGATGGACAGAGAGACCTCTCCTACGAGCAGTACTTC.

V is TRBV30 and J is TRBJ1-3; tentative D call: TRBD1 (6 bases). The CDR3 totals 16 residues. Per the germline V gene, CDR1 is GTSNPN and CDR2 is SVGIG (reference sequence). Trimming left V 4 bases short and J 2 bases short, with 18 bases between. CDR3 bases: TGTGCCTGGACTCTAGGGGGTGATGTCCCTGGAAACACCATATATTTT. Its translation is CAWTLGGDVPGNTIYF.

V is TRBV5-1 and J is TRBJ2-2; 7 positions match TRBD1. Germline V gene data show CDR1 as SGHRS and CDR2 as YFSETQ. V lost 4 bases, J lost 1 base, and 7 bases stayed unmatched. This CDR3 region has 16 residues. This chain's CDR3 is CASSPRGQKNTGELFF. In DNA, the CDR3 is TGCGCCAGCAGCCCCAGGGGACAGAAGAACACCGGGGAGCTGTTTTTT.

The CDR3: CASRGSDGSNIQYF. The CDR3 bases are TGTGCCAGCAGAGGGAGCGACGGTTCAAACATTCAGTACTTC. The rearrangement uses TRBV28 and TRBJ2-4; TRBD2 might be the D (5 bases). Trimming shortened V by 6 bases and J by 6 bases, and 15 bases separated the two germline ends. Germline CDR1 reads MDHEN; CDR2 reads SYDVKM. The CDR3 loop spans 14 amino acids.

V gene TRBV19 combines with J gene TRBJ1-2; 8 bases map to TRBD1. Germline loops: CDR1 LNHDA, CDR2 SQIVND (reference sequence). Trimming took 5 bases from V and 6 from J; bases not matched to a gene: 5. The CDR3 is 13 residues long. The CDR3 sequence: CASSLRGRDGYTF. The CDR3, as DNA: TGTGCCAGTAGTCTCAGGGGGCGCGATGGCTACACCTTC.

CDR3 loop: CASSYSWDSYEQYF. The CDR3 nucleotides are TGTGCCAGCAGTTACTCATGGGACTCCTACGAGCAGTACTTC. The chain uses TRBV6-5 and TRBJ2-7; the D is unclear. The CDR3 extends over 14 amino acids. V lost 0 bases, J lost 0 bases, and 6 bases lay in between. Germline-derived CDR1 and CDR2 are MNHEY and SVGAGI.

This sequence joins TRBV21-1 and TRBJ2-3; the table's D gene call, TRBD1, was not cross checked with the DNA. TRBV21-1 counts as a pseudogene. The CDR3 loop spans 14 amino acids. In nucleotides, the CDR3 is TGTGCCAGCAGCAAAGGGGCGCCCACAGATACGCAGTATTTT. Protein: CASSKGAPTDTQYF.

In this sample, this clone turned up a few times. The sample contains more than one DNA sequence encoding this CDR3. This chain links TRBV20-1 with TRBJ2-7, with D possibly being TRBD1 (6 bases). The CDR3 contains 11 residues. The V and J ends lost 7 bases and 1 base respectively, with 8 bases between them. The germline gives CDR1 DFQATT, CDR2 SNEGSKA (reference sequence). The chain's CDR3 is CSVRGSYEQYF. Here the CDR3 DNA reads TGCAGTGTCAGGGGATCCTACGAGCAGTACTTC.

This clone has just one count. J is TRBJ2-1 and V is TRBV28; 9 nucleotides agree with TRBD1. V was pared by 8 bases and J by 2 bases, with 4 bases of the junction left unmatched. Germline assignment: CDR1 MDHEN and CDR2 SYDVKM. This CDR3 has 14 amino acids. In DNA, the CDR3 is TGTGCCAGCTATAGACAGGGGGCCTACAATGAGCAGTTCTTC. Its translation: CASYRQGAYNEQFF. Based on the CDR3 plus reference TRBV28 and TRBJ2-1, the full variable domain is DVKVTQSSRYLVKRTGEKVFLECVQDMDHENMFWYRQDPGLGLRLIYFSYDVKMKEKGDIPEGYSVSREKKERFSLILESASTNQTSMYLCASYRQGAYNEQFFGPGTRLTVL.

The chain carries TRBV19 and TRBJ2-7; D might be TRBD1 (6 bases). The CDR3 extends over 14 amino acids. Trimming pared 4 bases from V and 4 bases from J, leaving 14 bases between. The germline V gene has CDR1 LNHDA and CDR2 SQIVND (reference sequence). The CDR3 bases are TGTGCCAGTAGTACACAGGGCCAAGATTACGAGCAGTACTTC. Translation: CASSTQGQDYEQYF. Based on the CDR3 plus reference TRBV19 and TRBJ2-7, the full variable domain is DGGITQSPKYLFRKEGQNVTLSCEQNLNHDAMYWYRQDPGQGLRLIYYSQIVNDFQKGDIAEGYSVSREKKESFPLTVTSAQKNPTAFYLCASSTQGQDYEQYFGPGTRLTVT.

The J gene is TRBJ1-5, the V gene TRBV28; maybe TRBD1 (6 bases). Germline CDR1 and CDR2: MDHEN and SYDVKM. This CDR3 has 15 residues. The V end was cut by 6 bases, the J end by 3 bases, with 15 bases between. DNA of the CDR3: TGTGCCAGCAGCACAGGGTCGGGGAACAATCAGCCCCAGCATTTT. Its protein is CASSTGSGNNQPQHF.

The CDR3 DNA is TGTGCCAGCAGCTTAAGGAGGCGGGAGTCCCCAGATACGCAGTATTTT. Protein product: CASSLRRRESPDTQYF. The V gene is TRBV7-6, the J gene TRBJ2-3; 7 nucleotides match TRBD2. CDR3 length: 16 residues. The germline CDR1 and CDR2 sequences are SGHVS and FNYEAQ. V lost 2 bases and J lost 4; bases outside the gene matches: 9.

The chain has TRBV9 and TRBJ1-1, with D unresolved. Germline V lookup: CDR1 SGDLS, CDR2 YYNGEE. The CDR3 sequence is 15 residues long. V dropped 0 bases and J dropped 1 base, with 10 bases sitting between them. The CDR3 region is CASSVVERENTEAFF. In nucleotides, the CDR3 is TGTGCCAGCAGCGTAGTGGAGAGAGAGAACACTGAAGCTTTCTTT.

The CDR3 reads CASSYGSIGFEQYF. Written as DNA, the CDR3 is TGTGCCAGCAGTTACGGCAGTATTGGGTTCGAGCAGTACTTC. V usage is TRBV6-6 and J usage is TRBJ2-7; the D is unclear. Looked up from germline, CDR1 is MNHNY and CDR2 is SVGAGI (reference sequence). CDR3 length equals 14 residues. V was trimmed by 2 bases and J by 6 bases, leaving 14 bases between them.

The rearrangement links TRBV10-1 to TRBJ1-1; perhaps TRBD1 as D (6 bases). Germline values: CDR1 WNHNN, CDR2 SYGVQD (reference sequence). The CDR3 contains 13 residues. Between the trimmed V and J ends, which lost 9 bases and 0 bases, there was a span of 11 bases. This CDR3 is CARTDSMNTEAFF. DNA for the CDR3: TGCGCCAGGACGGACAGCATGAACACTGAAGCTTTCTTT.

V and J are TRBV5-1 and TRBJ1-3; D ambiguous. This CDR3 has 15 residues. The ends were cut back, 2 bases at V and 2 bases at J, with 11 bases in the middle. Germline V lookup: CDR1 SGHRS, CDR2 YFSETQ. The CDR3 DNA sequence: TGCGCCAGCAGCTTTAATGGGCAAACTGGAAACACCATATATTTT. Its translation: CASSFNGQTGNTIYF.

The chain has TRBV15 and TRBJ1-2; D is perhaps TRBD1 (6 bases). This CDR3 comprises 15 residues. Germline values: CDR1 LNHNV, CDR2 YYDKDF (reference sequence). V lost 0 bases and J lost 4, with 12 bases in between. Here the CDR3 reads CATSRDLGTRYGYTF. CDR3 bases: TGTGCCACCAGCAGAGATCTTGGGACACGCTATGGCTACACCTTC.

The table lists this clone with a few counts. The gene calls are TRBV6-1 and TRBJ2-7, with D uncertain. Trimming left V 3 bases short and J 7 bases short, with 10 bases between. Germline lookup yields CDR1 MNHNS and CDR2 SASEGT. CDR3 length: 12 residues. The CDR3 is CASSEFAWEQYF. In DNA, the CDR3 is TGTGCCAGCAGTGAGTTTGCGTGGGAGCAGTACTTC.

A single count supports this clone. The chain links TRBV4-3 to TRBJ2-7, with D possibly TRBD2 on 5 matching bases. This CDR3 has 18 residues. Germline lookup yields CDR1 LGHNA and CDR2 YSLEER. Deletions cut 0 bases from V and 3 bases from J, with 21 bases between. Here the CDR3 DNA reads TGCGCCAGCAGCCAAGATCGTTCGGCGGGCCCAGTTTTCTACGAGCAGTACTTC. This gives the protein CASSQDRSAGPVFYEQYF.

The J gene is TRBJ1-6, the V gene TRBV2; D not resolved. The germline V and J ends were trimmed by 4 bases and 8 bases, with 6 bases remaining between them. CDR3 length: 12 amino acids. Germline V gives CDR1 SNHLY, CDR2 FYNNEI. The CDR3 region is CASSGRDSPLHF. The CDR3 coding sequence is TGTGCCAGCAGTGGCCGGGATTCACCCCTCCACTTT.

The genes are TRBV29-1 and TRBJ2-7; 8 bases match TRBD2. This CDR3 is built from 14 residues. The V and J ends lost 4 bases and 0 bases, in that order; junction bases with no gene match: 5. Germline V gene lookup returns CDR1 SQVTM and CDR2 ANQGSEA. CDR3 protein: CSVAPGLASYEQYF. CDR3 bases: TGCAGCGTTGCCCCCGGACTAGCCTCCTACGAGCAGTACTTC.

This chain connects TRBV9 to TRBJ1-2; TRBD1 is a possible D gene (6 bases). The germline CDR1 and CDR2 sequences are SGDLS and YYNGEE. This CDR3 has 14 residues. The ends were cut back, 0 bases at V and 3 bases at J, with 9 bases in the middle. The CDR3 sequence: CASSVGEGDYGYTF. The CDR3 DNA sequence: TGTGCCAGCAGCGTAGGGGAGGGGGACTATGGCTACACCTTC.